This TCR beta chain was found in a study of cytomegalovirus exposure and HLA in healthy donors. Overall study: Most genotyped donors, 65% to 85% of about 430, had Caucasian-associated genetic ancestry.

As to this clone: What it binds is unknown.

Study conclusions and caveats: Reportedly, a later analysis found an Asian-associated ancestry cluster had fewer N-insertions than the roughly 700-donor mean. The study recorded 150 to 200 TCR beta chains that were cytomegalovirus-associated.

Both 60 Vbeta primers and 13 Jbeta primers went into the PCR. Clones were read by immunoSEQ multiplex PCR, and TCRdb kept only the in-frame ones, dropping some. Counted here are 240,000 or so clones, 80% to 85% occurring once; the ten biggest clones make up around 8.6%. This TCR was sampled from a woman aged 60-75 years in good health and CMV-seropositive. Sequences were obtained from PBMCs.

This CDR3 reads CASSFLRGTYEQYF. The CDR3 region has the DNA TGTGCCAGCAGTTTTTTGCGGGGAACCTACGAGCAGTACTTC. This chain uses TRBV28 with TRBJ2-7; perhaps TRBD2 as D (6 bases). Trimming removed 3 bases at V and 2 bases at J, with 11 bases between. Germline CDR1 is MDHEN and CDR2 is SYDVKM. This CDR3 spans 14 amino acids. The variable domain in full, with the rest retrieved from reference TRBV28 and TRBJ2-7, is DVKVTQSSRYLVKRTGEKVFLECVQDMDHENMFWYRQDPGLGLRLIYFSYDVKMKEKGDIPEGYSVSREKKERFSLILESASTNQTSMYLCASSFLRGTYEQYFGPGTRLTVT.